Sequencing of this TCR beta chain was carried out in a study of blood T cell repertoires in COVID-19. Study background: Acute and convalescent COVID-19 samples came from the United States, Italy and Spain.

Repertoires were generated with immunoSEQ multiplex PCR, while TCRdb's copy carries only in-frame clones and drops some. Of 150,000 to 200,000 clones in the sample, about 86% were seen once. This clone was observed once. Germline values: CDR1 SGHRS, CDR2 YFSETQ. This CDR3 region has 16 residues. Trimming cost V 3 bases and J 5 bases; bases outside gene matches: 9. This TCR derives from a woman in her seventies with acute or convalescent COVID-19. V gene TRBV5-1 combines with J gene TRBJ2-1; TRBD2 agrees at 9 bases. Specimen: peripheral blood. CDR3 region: CASSWGASGINNEQFF. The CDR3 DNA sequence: TGCGCCAGCAGCTGGGGTGCTAGCGGGATAAACAATGAGCAGTTCTTC.